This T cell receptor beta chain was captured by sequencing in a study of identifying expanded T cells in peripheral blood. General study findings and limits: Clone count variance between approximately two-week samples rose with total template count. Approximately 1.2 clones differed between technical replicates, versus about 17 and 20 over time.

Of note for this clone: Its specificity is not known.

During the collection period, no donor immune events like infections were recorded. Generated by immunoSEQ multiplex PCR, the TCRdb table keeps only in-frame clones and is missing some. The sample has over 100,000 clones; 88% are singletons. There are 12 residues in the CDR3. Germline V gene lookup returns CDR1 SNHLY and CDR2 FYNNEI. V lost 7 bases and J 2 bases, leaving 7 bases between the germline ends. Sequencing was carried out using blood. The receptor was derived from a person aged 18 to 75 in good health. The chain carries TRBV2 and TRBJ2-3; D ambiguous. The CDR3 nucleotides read TGTGCCAGCATTGAGCTCACAGATACGCAGTATTTT. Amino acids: CASIELTDTQYF.